The 10 T cell receptor beta chains in this list originate from one sample, sequenced in a study of vaccination effects on CD4 cells after COVID-19 (dated 2022 in TCRdb). The library was obtained by the immunoSEQ multiplex PCR assay. TCRdb took over this immuneACCESS table, retaining in-frame rearrangements with V and J assigned. Such tables are incomplete; in checked studies, under half of the missing clones stem from an unresolved V gene, and the remainder is unexplained. Recorded for this sample are approximately 30,000 clones; 65% of them occurred a single time. The ten largest clones add up to 9.9% of the sample. These receptors' antigens are unknown. After approximately 11 days of culture, CD4+ T cells were isolated with the EasySep CD4+ T cell isolation kit. Here the sequenced sample was CD4+ T cells from PBMCs cultured without peptide, taken before COVID-19 vaccination. The receptors derive from a human donor who received a COVID-19 vaccine.

The chain couples TRBV25-1 to TRBJ1-2; D not certain. V gave up 2 bases and J gave up 4 bases, with 11 bases separating them. This CDR3 has 14 amino acids. Per the germline V gene, CDR1 is MGHDK and CDR2 is SYGVNS. This chain's CDR3 is CASSEGRNSYGYTF. As DNA, the CDR3 is TGTGCCAGCAGTGAAGGCAGAAACTCCTATGGCTACACCTTC.

The V call is TRBV10-3, the J call TRBJ2-3; 8 nucleotides agree with TRBD1. V gave up 5 bases and J gave up 4 bases; unmatched junction bases: 5. Germline V CDR1 and CDR2: ENHRY, SYGVKD. The CDR3 is made up of 14 amino acids. Here the CDR3 DNA reads TGTGCCATCAGTACCGGGACAGGTGCAGATACGCAGTATTTT. This gives the protein CAISTGTGADTQYF.

This clone was seen a few times. This sequence joins TRBV2 and TRBJ2-7; the D gene is possibly TRBD2 (6 bases). V was trimmed by 8 bases and J by 2 bases, leaving 16 bases between them. Germline CDR1 SNHLY, CDR2 FYNNEI. CDR3 length equals 14 residues. The DNA for the CDR3 is TGTGCCAGCCGCAGGGATGGCGGGGCCTACGAGCAGTACTTC. It yields the protein CASRRDGGAYEQYF.

This chain links TRBV9 with TRBJ1-2, with D uncertain. Trimming removed 0 bases at V and 3 bases at J, with 9 bases between. Germline assignment: CDR1 SGDLS and CDR2 YYNGEE. This CDR3 comprises 14 residues. The CDR3: CASSVAWGDYGYTF. The CDR3 nucleotides are TGTGCCAGCAGCGTAGCTTGGGGTGACTATGGCTACACCTTC.

This chain connects TRBV5-1 to TRBJ1-6; D remains ambiguous. This CDR3 region has 14 residues. The germline V gene has CDR1 SGHRS and CDR2 YFSETQ. V was pared by 0 bases and J by 6 bases, with 7 bases between. The CDR3 nucleotides read TGCGCCAGCAGCTTGGGAGACATTAATTCACCCCTCCACTTT. As protein: CASSLGDINSPLHF. The full variable domain, with the rest looked up from reference TRBV5-1 and TRBJ1-6, is KAGVTQTPRYLIKTRGQQVTLSCSPISGHRSVSWYQQTPGQGLQFLFEYFSETQRNKGNFPGRFSGRQFSNSRSEMNVSTLELGDSALYLCASSLGDINSPLHFGNGTRLTVT.

V usage is TRBV19 and J usage is TRBJ2-1, with 7 bases lining up with TRBD2. The V gene's germline CDR1 is LNHDA and CDR2 SQIVND (reference sequence). This CDR3 has 15 residues. Trimming removed 2 bases from V and 5 bases from J; junction bases left unmatched: 6. This CDR3 is CASSIQLARHNEQFF. CDR3 DNA sequence: TGTGCCAGTAGTATACAACTAGCGAGGCACAATGAGCAGTTCTTC.

The J gene is TRBJ2-1, the V gene TRBV5-1; 7 nucleotides align to TRBD1. Germline CDR1 reads SGHRS; CDR2 reads YFSETQ. The CDR3 runs to 15 residues. Germline trimming cut 1 base from V and 3 bases from J; bases unmatched to any gene: 4. CDR3 DNA sequence: TGCGCCAGCAGCTTGAGGTCAGGGGGCTACAATGAGCAGTTCTTC. This translates into CASSLRSGGYNEQFF.

This chain links TRBV29-1 with TRBJ2-3; 9 bases line up with TRBD1. V was clipped by 2 bases and J by 7 bases; unmatched bases: 10. Germline loops: CDR1 SQVTM, CDR2 ANQGSEA. This CDR3 has 15 amino acids. The CDR3 DNA reads as TGCAGCGTTGAACCTTCCACAGGGGGCCCCAATACGCAGTATTTT. It encodes CSVEPSTGGPNTQYF.

The genes are TRBV5-1 and TRBJ1-2; a possible D gene is TRBD1 (6 bases). The V gene's germline CDR1 is SGHRS and CDR2 YFSETQ. Trimming stripped 3 bases from V and 5 bases from J, with 14 bases between. The CDR3 extends over 14 amino acids. DNA of the CDR3: TGCGCCAGCAGCTCTGGACAAGGGGGATATGGCTACACCTTC. Its protein product is CASSSGQGGYGYTF.

This clone was detected a few times. J is TRBJ2-1 and V is TRBV2, with a possible D match to TRBD2 (5 bases). This CDR3 region has 16 residues. Germline V gene lookup returns CDR1 SNHLY and CDR2 FYNNEI. V lost 6 bases, J lost 5 bases, and 20 bases lay in between. CDR3 in DNA: TGTGCCAGCAGGGGCGCGGGCACACAACTTAACAATGAGCAGTTCTTC. Its protein is CASRGAGTQLNNEQFF.